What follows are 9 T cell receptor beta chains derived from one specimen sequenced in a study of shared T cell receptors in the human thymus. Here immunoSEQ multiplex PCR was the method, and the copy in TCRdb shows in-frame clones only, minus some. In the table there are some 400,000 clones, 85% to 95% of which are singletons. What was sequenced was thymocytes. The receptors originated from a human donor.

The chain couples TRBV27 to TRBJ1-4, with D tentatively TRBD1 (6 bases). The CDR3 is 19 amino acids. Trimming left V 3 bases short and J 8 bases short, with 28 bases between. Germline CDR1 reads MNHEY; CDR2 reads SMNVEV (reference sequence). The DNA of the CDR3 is TGTGCCAGCAGTTTCAGACGCCCACGCAACAGGGAAAGTAAAGAAAAACTGTTTTTT. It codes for CASSFRRPRNRESKEKLFF.

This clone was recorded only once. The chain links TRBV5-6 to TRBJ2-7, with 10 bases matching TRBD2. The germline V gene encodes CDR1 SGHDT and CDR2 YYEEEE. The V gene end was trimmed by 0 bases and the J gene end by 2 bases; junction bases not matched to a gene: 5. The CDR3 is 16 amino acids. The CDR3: CASSLGLAGHTYEQYF. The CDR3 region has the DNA TGTGCCAGCAGCTTGGGACTAGCGGGCCATACCTACGAGCAGTACTTC.

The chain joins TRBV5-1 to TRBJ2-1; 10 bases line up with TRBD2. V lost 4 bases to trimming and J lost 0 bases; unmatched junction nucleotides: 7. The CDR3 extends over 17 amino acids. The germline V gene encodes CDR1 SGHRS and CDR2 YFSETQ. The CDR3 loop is CASSVLPSGSSYNEQFF. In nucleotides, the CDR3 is TGCGCCAGCAGCGTGCTGCCTAGCGGGAGCTCCTACAATGAGCAGTTCTTC.

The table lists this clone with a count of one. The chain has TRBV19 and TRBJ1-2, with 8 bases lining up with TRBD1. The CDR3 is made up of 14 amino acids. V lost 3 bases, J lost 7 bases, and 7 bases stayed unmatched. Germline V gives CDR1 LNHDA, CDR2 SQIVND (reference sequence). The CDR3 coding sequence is TGTGCCAGTAGTATCCAGGACAGGGTAATTGGCTACACCTTC. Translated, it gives CASSIQDRVIGYTF.

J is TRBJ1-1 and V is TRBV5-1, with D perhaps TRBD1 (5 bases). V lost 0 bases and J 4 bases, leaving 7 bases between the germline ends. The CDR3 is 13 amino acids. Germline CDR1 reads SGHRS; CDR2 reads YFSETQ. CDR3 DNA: TGCGCCAGCAGCTTGGTGGGGCCCACTGAAGCTTTCTTT. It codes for CASSLVGPTEAFF.

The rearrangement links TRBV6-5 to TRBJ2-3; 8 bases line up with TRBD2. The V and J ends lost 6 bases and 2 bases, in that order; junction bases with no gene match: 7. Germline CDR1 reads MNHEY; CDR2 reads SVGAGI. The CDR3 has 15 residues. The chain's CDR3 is CASSFFSGNTDTQYF. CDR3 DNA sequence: TGTGCCAGCAGCTTCTTTAGCGGGAACACAGATACGCAGTATTTT.

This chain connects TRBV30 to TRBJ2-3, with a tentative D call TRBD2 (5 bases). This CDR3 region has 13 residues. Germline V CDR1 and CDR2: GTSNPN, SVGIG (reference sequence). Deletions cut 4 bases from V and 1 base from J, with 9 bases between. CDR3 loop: CAWTGNRTDTQYF. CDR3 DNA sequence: TGTGCCTGGACGGGAAACCGCACAGATACGCAGTATTTT.

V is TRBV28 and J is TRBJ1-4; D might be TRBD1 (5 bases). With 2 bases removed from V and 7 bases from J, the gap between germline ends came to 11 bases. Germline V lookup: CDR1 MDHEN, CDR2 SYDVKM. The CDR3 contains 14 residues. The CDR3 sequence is CASSLPAGAEKLFF. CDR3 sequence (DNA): TGTGCCAGCAGTTTACCGGCCGGGGCTGAAAAACTGTTTTTT.

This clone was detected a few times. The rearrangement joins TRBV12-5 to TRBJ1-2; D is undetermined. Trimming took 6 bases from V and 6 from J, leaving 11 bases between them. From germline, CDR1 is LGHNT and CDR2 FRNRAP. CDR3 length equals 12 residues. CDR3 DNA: TGTGCTAGTGGGCCCCAGGACGATGGCTACACCTTC. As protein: CASGPQDDGYTF.